This TCR beta chain is from a study of PD-1 blockade in classical Hodgkin lymphoma. TCRdb's table, derived via immunoSEQ multiplex PCR, lists solely in-frame clones and lacks some. Of 20,000 to 25,000 clones in the sample, over 65% were seen once. Brentuximab vedotin exposure varied, and every patient relapsed after autologous stem cell transplantation. From germline, CDR1 is MNHNS and CDR2 SASEGT. The CDR3 is made up of 14 amino acids. The germline V and J ends were trimmed by 3 bases and 10 bases, with 16 bases remaining between them. J is TRBJ2-1 and V is TRBV6-1, with D tentatively TRBD1 (5 bases). The material was peripheral blood mononuclear cells (PBMCs), obtained at baseline. This clonotype was obtained from a human donor with classical Hodgkin lymphoma. The CDR3 spells CASSEERGTWEQFF. Written as DNA, the CDR3 is TGTGCCAGCAGTGAGGAAAGGGGAACCTGGGAGCAGTTCTTC.